This T cell receptor (beta chain) appears in the sequencing data of a study of OX40 agonist ivuxolimab in advanced cancers. CDR3 size: 15 residues. CDR1 and CDR2 (germline): LNHDA, SQIVND (reference sequence). Trimming shortened V by 6 bases and J by 6 bases, and 19 bases separated the two germline ends. Repertoires were generated with immunoSEQ multiplex PCR, while TCRdb's copy carries only in-frame clones and drops some. The repertoire holds 65,000 to 95,000 clones, with about 84% as singletons. The source material was CD4+ or CD8+ T cells sorted from blood, sampled in a trial of the OX40 agonist ivuxolimab. The chain combines TRBV19 with TRBJ2-3; perhaps TRBD2 as D (6 bases). The sequence derives from an adult with an advanced solid tumor such as melanoma, head and neck, liver or kidney cancer. The CDR3 is CASREGGRFPDTQYF. CDR3 sequence (DNA): TGTGCCAGTAGGGAGGGAGGTAGATTCCCGGATACGCAGTATTTT.